This T cell receptor beta chain was captured by sequencing in a study of blood T cell repertoires in COVID-19. Whole-study context: The study drew acute and convalescent COVID-19 samples from the United States, Italy and Spain.

Study processing details: Nucleated cell number was recorded as an estimate derived from reference gene primer amplification. Some clones are missing from TCRdb's copy, which holds only in-frame ones; the method was immunoSEQ multiplex PCR. That table is the source of V, J and clone size, and D and trimming were worked out from the DNA. This sample yields about 120,000 clones, of which over 65% are seen a single time; 2% to 2.5% belongs to the top ten. Germline CDR1 reads SGHRS; CDR2 reads YFSETQ. The length of the CDR3 is 13 residues. V was cut by 3 bases and J by 9 bases, with 14 bases left in between.

The chain employs TRBV5-1 and TRBJ2-3, with TRBD1 as a possible D gene (7 bases). Sequenced input: peripheral blood. This receptor was taken from a man aged 30 to 39 with acute or convalescent COVID-19. The CDR3 region has the DNA TGCGCCAGCAGCTCCGGAGGGGGCGGAACGCAGTATTTT. Translated, it gives CASSSGGGGTQYF.